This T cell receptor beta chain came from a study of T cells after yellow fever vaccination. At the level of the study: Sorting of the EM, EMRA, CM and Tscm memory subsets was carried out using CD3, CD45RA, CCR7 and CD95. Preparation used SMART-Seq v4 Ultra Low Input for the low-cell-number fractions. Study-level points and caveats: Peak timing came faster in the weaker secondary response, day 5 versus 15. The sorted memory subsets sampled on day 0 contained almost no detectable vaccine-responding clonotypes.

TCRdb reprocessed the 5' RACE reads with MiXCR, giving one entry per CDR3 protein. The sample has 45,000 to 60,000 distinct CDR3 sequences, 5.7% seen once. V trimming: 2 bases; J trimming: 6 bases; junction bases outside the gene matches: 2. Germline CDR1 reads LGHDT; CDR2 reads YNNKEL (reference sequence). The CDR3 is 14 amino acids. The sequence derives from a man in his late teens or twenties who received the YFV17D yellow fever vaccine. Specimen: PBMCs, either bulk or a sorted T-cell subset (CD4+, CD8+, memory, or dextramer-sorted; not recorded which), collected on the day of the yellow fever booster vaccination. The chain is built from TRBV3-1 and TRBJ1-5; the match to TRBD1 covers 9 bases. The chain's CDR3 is CASSQTGGGQPQHF. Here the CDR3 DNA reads TGTGCCAGCAGCCAAACAGGGGGCGGTCAGCCCCAGCATTTT. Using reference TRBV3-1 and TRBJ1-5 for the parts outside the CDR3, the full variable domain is DTAVSQTPKYLVTQMGNDKSIKCEQNLGHDTMYWYKQDSKKFLKIMFSYNNKELIINETVPNRFSPKSPDKAHLNLHINSLELGDSAVYFCASSQTGGGQPQHFGDGTRLSIL.